This TCR beta chain was profiled in a study of T cell responses to AZD1222 COVID-19 vaccine. Study-wide results and caveats: Only after the peak T cell response were repertoires sampled. White British donors predominated, females outnumbered males, and clonal diversity was possibly underestimated. Spike regions recognized by vaccine-associated CD4 TCRs spanned the protein, led by 160-218 and 743-854.

Trimming shortened V by 5 bases and J by 0 bases, and 15 bases separated the two germline ends. Germline lookup yields CDR1 SEHNR and CDR2 FQNEAQ (reference sequence). The CDR3 is 16 residues long. Sequencing was performed with immunoSEQ multiplex PCR; in TCRdb, only in-frame clones are kept and a portion is missing. Of over 100,000 clones in the sample, about nine tenths were seen once. About this clone itself: Its antigen remains unidentified.

V and J are TRBV7-9 and TRBJ2-3; perhaps TRBD2 as D (6 bases). The sample consisted of peripheral blood, taken on day 0 of AZD1222 vaccination. The sequence came from an adult in good health. CDR3 in DNA: TGTGCCAGCAGCCCGGGAGCATGGGGCAGCACAGATACGCAGTATTTT. Its translation is CASSPGAWGSTDTQYF.